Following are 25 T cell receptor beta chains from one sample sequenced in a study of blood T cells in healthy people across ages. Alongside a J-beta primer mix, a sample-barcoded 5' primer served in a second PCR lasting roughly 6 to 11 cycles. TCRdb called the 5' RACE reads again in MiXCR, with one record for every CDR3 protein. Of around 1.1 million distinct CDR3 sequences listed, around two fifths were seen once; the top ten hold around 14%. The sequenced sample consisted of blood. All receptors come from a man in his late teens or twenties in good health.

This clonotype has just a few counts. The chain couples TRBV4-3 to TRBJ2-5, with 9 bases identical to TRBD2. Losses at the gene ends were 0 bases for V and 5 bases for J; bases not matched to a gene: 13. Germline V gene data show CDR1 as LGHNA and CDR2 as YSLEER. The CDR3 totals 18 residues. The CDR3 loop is CASSQDRSSGARGETQYF. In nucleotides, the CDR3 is TGCGCCAGCAGCCAAGATCGTTCTAGCGGGGCCCGAGGGGAGACCCAGTACTTC.

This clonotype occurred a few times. This CDR3 reads CSAPNRGEMNTEAFF. The CDR3 DNA sequence: TGCAGTGCGCCGAACAGGGGAGAGATGAACACTGAAGCTTTCTTT. J is TRBJ1-1 and V is TRBV20-1; 7 positions agree with TRBD1. Germline trimming cut 6 bases from V and 0 bases from J; bases unmatched to any gene: 10. The length of the CDR3 is 15 residues. CDR1 and CDR2 (germline): DFQATT, SNEGSKA (reference sequence).

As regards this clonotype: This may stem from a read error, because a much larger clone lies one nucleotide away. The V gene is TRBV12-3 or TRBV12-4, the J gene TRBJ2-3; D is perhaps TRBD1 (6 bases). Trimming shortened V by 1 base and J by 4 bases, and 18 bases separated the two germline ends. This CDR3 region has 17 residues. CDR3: CASSLVRDTLRADTQYF. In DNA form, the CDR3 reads TGTGCCAGCAGTTTAGTTCGGGACACACTCAGGGCAGATACGCAGTATTTT.

CDR3 in amino acids: CASSPVRVNEQFF. Here the CDR3 DNA reads TGTGCCAGCTCACCCGTACGGGTTAATGAGCAGTTCTTC. The chain joins TRBV18 to TRBJ2-1; D is uncertain. There are 13 residues in the CDR3. Germline loops: CDR1 KGHSH, CDR2 LQKENI. Trimming took off 3 bases at V and 7 bases at J, with 10 bases between the two ends.

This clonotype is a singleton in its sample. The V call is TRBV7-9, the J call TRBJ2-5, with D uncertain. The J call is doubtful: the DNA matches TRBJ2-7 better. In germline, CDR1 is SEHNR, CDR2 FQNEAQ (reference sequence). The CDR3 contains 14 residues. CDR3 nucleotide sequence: TGTGCCAGCAGCTTAGCCGGTGTAGGAAGCGAGCAGTACTTC. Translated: CASSLAGVGSEQYF.

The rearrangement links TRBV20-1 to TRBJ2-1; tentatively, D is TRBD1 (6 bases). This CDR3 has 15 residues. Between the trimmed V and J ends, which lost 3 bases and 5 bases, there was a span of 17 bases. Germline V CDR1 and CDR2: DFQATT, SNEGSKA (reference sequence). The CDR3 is CSASGDRTVNNEQFF. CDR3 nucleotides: TGCAGTGCTAGTGGTGACCGGACAGTCAACAATGAGCAGTTCTTC.

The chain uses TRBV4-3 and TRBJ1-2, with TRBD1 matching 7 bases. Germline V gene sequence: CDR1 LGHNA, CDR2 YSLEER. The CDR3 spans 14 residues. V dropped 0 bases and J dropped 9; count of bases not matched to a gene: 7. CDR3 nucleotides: TGCGCCAGCAGCCAAGACAGGACAGGTGTAAGCTACACCTTC. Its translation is CASSQDRTGVSYTF.

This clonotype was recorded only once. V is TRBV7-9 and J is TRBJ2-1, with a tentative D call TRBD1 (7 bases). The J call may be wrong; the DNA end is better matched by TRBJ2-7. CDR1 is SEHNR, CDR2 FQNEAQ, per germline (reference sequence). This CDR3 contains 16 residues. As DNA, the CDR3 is TGTGCCATCGGTGGGGGGACAGACAGCTCCTACAATGAGCAGTACTTC. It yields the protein CAIGGGTDSSYNEQYF.

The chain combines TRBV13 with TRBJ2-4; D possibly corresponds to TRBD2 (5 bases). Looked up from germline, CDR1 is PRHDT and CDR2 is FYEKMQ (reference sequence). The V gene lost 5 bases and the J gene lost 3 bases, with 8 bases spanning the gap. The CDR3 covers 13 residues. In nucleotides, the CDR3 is TGTGCCAGCAGCGGAGGAGACAAAAACATTCAGTACTTC. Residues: CASSGGDKNIQYF.

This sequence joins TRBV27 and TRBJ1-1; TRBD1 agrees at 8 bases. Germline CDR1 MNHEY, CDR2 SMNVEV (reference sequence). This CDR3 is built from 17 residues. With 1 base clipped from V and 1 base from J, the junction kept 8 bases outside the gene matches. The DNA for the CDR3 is TGTGCCAGCAGTTTATTGTTTCAGGACAGGGAGAACACTGAAGCTTTCTTT. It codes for CASSLLFQDRENTEAFF.

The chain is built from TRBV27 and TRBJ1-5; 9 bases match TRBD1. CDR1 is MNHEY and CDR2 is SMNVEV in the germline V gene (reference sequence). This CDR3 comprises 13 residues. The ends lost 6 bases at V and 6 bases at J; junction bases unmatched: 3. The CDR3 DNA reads TGTGCCAGCAGGGCGACAGGGGGTCAGCCCCAGCATTTT. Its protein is CASRATGGQPQHF.

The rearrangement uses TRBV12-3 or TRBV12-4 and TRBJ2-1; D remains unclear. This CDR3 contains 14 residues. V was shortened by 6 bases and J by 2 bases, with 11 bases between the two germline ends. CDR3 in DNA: TGTGCCAGCAGACTCGACGGCCCCTACAATGAGCAGTTCTTC. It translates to CASRLDGPYNEQFF.

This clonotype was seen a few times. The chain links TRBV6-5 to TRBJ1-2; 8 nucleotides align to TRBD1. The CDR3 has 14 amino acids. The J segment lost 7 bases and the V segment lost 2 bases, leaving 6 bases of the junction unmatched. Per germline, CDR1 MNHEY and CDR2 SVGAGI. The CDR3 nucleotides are TGTGCCAGCAGTTACACTGGGACAGGTGGTGGCTACACCTTC. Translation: CASSYTGTGGGYTF.

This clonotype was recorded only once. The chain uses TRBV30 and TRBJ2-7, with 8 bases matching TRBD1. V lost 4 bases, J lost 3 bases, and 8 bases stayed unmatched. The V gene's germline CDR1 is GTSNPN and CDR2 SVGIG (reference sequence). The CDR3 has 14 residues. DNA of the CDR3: TGTGCCTGGAAAGAGGGACAGGACTTCTACGAGCAGTACTTC. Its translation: CAWKEGQDFYEQYF.

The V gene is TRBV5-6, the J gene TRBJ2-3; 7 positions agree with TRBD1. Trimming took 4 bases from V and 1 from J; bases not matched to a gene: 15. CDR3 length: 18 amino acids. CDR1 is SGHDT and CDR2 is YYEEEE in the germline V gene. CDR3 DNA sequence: TGTGCCAGCAGCCCTAGATACCACCGACAGGGCCGCACAGATACGCAGTATTTT. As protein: CASSPRYHRQGRTDTQYF.

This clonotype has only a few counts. This CDR3 reads CASSLWAATYSGNTIYF. The CDR3 DNA follows: TGCGCCAGCAGCTTGTGGGCAGCCACCTACTCTGGAAACACCATATATTTT. This chain connects TRBV5-1 to TRBJ1-3, with D unclear. The CDR3 sequence is 17 residues long. The V end lost 1 base, the J end lost 0 bases, and 14 bases lay between the germline ends. Germline lookup yields CDR1 SGHRS and CDR2 YFSETQ.

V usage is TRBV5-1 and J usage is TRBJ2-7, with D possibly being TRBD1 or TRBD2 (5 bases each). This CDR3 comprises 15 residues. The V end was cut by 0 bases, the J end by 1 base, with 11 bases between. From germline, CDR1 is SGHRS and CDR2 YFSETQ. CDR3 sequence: CASSLAGASSYEQYF. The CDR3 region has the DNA TGCGCCAGCAGCTTGGCCGGGGCTTCTTCCTACGAGCAGTACTTC.

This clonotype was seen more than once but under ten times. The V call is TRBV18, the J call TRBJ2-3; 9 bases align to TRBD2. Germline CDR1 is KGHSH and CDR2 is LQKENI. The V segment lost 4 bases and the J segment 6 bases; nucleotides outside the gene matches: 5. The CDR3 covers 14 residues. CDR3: CASSLLAGRDTQYF. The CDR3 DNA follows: TGTGCCAGCTCACTCCTAGCGGGACGCGATACGCAGTATTTT. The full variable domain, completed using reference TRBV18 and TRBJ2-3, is NAGVMQNPRHLVRRRGQEARLRCSPMKGHSHVYWYRQLPEEGLKFMVYLQKENIIDESGMPKERFSAEFPKEGPSILRIQQVVRGDSAAYFCASSLLAGRDTQYFGPGTRLTVL.

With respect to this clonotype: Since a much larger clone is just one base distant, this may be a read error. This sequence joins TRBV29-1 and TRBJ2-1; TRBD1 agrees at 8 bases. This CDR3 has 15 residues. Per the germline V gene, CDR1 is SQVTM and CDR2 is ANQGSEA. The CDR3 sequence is CSIEDRDAVNNEQFF. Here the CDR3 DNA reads TGCAGCATTGAGGACAGGGATGCGGTGAACAATGAGCAGTTCTTC.

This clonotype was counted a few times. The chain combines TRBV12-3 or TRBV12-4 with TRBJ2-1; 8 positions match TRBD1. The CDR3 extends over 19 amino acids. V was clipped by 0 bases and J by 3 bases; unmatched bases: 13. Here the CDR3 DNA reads TGTGCCAGCAGTTTAGCGAGTTTCAGTAGGACAGGGTTCTACAATGAGCAGTTCTTC. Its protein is CASSLASFSRTGFYNEQFF.

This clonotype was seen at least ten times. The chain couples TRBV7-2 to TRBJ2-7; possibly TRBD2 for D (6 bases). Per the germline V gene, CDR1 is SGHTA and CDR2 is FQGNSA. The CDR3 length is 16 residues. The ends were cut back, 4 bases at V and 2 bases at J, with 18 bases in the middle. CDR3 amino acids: CASSYRGASGPYEQYF. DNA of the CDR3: TGTGCCAGCAGCTATCGCGGGGCCTCGGGACCCTACGAGCAGTACTTC.

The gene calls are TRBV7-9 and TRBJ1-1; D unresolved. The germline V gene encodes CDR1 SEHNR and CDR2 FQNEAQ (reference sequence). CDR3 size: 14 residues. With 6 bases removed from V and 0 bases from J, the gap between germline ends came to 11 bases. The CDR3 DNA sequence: TGTGCCAGCAGAAAAGACTGGATGAACACTGAAGCTTTCTTT. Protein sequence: CASRKDWMNTEAFF. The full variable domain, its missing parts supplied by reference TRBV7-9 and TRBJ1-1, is DTGVSQNPRHKITKRGQNVTFRCDPISEHNRLYWYRQTLGQGPEFLTYFQNEAQLEKSRLLSDRFSAERPKGSFSTLEIQRTEQGDSAMYLCASRKDWMNTEAFFGQGTRLTVV.

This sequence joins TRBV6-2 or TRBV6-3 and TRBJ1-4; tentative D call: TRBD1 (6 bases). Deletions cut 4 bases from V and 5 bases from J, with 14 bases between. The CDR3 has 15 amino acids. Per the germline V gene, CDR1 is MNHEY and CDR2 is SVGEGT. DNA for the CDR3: TGTGCCAGCAGTTCCACTCAGGGGAAGAATGAAAAACTGTTTTTT. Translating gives CASSSTQGKNEKLFF.

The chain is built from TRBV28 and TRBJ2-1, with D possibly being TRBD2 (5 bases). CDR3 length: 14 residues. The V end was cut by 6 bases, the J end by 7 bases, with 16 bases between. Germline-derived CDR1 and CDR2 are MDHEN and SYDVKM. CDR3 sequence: CASRVRVWGNEQFF. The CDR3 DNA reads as TGTGCCAGCAGAGTGCGGGTTTGGGGAAATGAGCAGTTCTTC.

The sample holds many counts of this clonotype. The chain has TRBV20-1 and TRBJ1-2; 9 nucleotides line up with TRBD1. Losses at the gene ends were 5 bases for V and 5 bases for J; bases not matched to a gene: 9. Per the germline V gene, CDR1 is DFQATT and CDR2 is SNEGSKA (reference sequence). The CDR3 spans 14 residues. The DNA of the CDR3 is TGCAGTGCTTCCCGGGACAGGGTTTCGTATGGCTACACCTTC. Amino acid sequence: CSASRDRVSYGYTF.